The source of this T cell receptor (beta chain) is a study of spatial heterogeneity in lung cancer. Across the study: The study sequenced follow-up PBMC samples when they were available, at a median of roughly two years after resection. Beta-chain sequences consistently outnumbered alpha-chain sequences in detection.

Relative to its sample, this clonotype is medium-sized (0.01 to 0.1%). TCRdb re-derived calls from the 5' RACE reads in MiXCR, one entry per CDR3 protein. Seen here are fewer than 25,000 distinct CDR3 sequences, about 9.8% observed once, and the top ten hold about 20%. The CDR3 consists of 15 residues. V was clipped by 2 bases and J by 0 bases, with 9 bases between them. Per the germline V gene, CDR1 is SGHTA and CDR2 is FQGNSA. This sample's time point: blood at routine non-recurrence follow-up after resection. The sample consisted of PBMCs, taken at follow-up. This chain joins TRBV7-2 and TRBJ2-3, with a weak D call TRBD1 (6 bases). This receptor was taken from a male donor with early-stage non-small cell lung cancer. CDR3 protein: CASSLNRASTDTQYF. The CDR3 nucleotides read TGTGCCAGCAGCTTAAACAGGGCTAGCACAGATACGCAGTATTTT.